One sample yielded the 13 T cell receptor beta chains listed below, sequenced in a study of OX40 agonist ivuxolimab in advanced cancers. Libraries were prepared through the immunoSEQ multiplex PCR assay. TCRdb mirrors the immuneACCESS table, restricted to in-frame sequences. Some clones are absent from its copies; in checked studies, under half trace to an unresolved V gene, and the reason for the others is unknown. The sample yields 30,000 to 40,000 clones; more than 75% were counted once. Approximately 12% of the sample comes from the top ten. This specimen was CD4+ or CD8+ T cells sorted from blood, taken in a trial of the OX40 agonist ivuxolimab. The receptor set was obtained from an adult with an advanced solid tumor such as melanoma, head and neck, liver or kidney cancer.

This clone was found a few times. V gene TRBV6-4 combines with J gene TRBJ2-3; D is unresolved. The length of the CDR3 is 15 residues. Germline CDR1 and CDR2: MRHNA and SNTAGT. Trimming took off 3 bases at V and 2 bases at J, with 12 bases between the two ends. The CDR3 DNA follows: TGTGCCAGCAGTGATGTCCCACTCCCCACAGATACGCAGTATTTT. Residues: CASSDVPLPTDTQYF.

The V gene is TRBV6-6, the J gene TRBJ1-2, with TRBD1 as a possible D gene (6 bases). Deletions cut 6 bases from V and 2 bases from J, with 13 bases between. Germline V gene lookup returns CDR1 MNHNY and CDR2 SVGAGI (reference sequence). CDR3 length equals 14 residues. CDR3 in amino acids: CASSQTGPNYGYTF. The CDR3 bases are TGTGCCAGCAGCCAGACAGGTCCGAACTATGGCTACACCTTC.

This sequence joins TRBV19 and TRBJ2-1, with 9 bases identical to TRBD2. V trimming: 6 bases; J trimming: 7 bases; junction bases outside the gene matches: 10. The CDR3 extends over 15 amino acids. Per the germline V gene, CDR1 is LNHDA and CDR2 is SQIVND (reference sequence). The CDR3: CASRTGTSSLNEQFF. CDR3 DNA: TGTGCCAGTAGAACCGGGACTAGCTCTTTAAATGAGCAGTTCTTC.

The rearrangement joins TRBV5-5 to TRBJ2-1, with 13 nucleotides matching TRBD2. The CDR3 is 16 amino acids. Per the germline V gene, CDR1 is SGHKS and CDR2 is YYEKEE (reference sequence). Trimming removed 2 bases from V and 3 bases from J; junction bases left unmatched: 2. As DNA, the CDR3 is TGTGCCAGCAGCTTATGGACTAGCGGGAGCTACAATGAGCAGTTCTTC. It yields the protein CASSLWTSGSYNEQFF.

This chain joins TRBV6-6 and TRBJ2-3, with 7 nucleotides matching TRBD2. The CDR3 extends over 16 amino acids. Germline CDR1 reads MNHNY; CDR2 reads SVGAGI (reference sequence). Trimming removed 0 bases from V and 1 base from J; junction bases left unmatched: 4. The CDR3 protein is CASSYSLAGGTDTQYF. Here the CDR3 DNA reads TGTGCCAGCAGTTACTCCCTGGCGGGGGGCACAGATACGCAGTATTTT.

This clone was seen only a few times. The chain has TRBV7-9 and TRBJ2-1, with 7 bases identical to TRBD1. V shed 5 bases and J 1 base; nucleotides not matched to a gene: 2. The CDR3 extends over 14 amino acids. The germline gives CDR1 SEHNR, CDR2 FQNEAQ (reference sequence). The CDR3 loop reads CASSRQGSYNEQFF. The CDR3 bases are TGTGCCAGCAGCCGACAGGGTTCCTACAATGAGCAGTTCTTC. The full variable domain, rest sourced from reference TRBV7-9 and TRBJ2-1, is DTGVSQNPRHKITKRGQNVTFRCDPISEHNRLYWYRQTLGQGPEFLTYFQNEAQLEKSRLLSDRFSAERPKGSFSTLEIQRTEQGDSAMYLCASSRQGSYNEQFFGPGTRLTVL.

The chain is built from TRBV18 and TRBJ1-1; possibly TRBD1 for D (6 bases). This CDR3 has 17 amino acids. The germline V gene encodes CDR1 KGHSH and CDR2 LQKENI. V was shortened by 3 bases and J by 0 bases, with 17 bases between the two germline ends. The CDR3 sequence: CASSPRDRTEMNTEAFF. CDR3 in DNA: TGTGCCAGCTCACCTCGGGACCGGACAGAAATGAACACTGAAGCTTTCTTT.

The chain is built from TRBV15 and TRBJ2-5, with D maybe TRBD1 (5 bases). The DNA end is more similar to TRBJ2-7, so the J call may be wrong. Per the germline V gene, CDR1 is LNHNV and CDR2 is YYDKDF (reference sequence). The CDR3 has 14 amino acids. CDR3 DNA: TGTGCCACCAGCAGTGACAGTTCCGGAGACGAGCAGTACTTC. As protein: CATSSDSSGDEQYF.

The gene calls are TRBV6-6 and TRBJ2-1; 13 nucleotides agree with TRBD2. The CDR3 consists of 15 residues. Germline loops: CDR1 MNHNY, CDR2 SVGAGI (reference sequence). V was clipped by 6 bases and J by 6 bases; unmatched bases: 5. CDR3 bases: TGTGCCAGCAGCCAACTAGCGGGGGGGGGCAATGAGCAGTTCTTC. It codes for CASSQLAGGGNEQFF.

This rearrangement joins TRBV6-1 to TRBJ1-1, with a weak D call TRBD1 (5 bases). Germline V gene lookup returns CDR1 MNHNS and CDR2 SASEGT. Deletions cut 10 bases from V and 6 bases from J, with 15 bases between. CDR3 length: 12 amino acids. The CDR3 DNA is TGTGCCACCTGGGACCTCAGCCCTGAAGCTTTCTTT. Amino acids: CATWDLSPEAFF.

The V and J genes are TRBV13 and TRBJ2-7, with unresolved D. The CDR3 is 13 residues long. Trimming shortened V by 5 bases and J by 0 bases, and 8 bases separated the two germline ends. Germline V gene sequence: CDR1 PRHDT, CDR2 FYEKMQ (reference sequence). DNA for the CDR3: TGTGCCAGCAGCCCACCGAGCTCCTACGAGCAGTACTTC. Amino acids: CASSPPSSYEQYF.

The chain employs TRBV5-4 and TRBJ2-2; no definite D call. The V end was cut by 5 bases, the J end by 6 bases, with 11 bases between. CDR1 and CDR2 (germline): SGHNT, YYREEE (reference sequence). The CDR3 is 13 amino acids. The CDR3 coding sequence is TGTGCCAGCAGTTCCGGCTGGTCCGGGGAGCTGTTTTTT. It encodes CASSSGWSGELFF.

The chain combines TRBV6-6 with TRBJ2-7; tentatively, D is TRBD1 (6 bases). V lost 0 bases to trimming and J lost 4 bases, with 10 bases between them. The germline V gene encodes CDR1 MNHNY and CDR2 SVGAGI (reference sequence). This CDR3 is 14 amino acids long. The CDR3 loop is CASSYSNREYEQYF. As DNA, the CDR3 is TGTGCCAGCAGTTACTCGAACAGGGAATACGAGCAGTACTTC.